The subject of this entry is one T cell receptor (beta chain). A much larger clone differs by one base, so this may be a read error. The CDR3 spans 14 residues. With 4 bases removed from V and 6 bases from J, the gap between germline ends came to 14 bases. Germline V lookup: CDR1 SGHVS, CDR2 FNYEAQ. Amplification of TCR beta used genomic DNA extracted from peripheral blood. The source of the sample is a study of T cell repertoires in aging, cancer and after chemotherapy. A mixed TRB-A/B primer pool amplified rearranged TRB by multiplex touch-down PCR. Using its own MiXCR run on the multiplex PCR reads, TCRdb lists one record per CDR3 protein. The sample has about 5,200 distinct CDR3 sequences, 25% to 35% seen once.

The specimen sequenced was blood. The receptor was derived from a human donor in good health. This chain uses TRBV7-6 with TRBJ2-3, with D unresolved. CDR3 region: CASSYDPSFDTQYF. The CDR3 DNA reads as TGTGCCAGCAGCTACGACCCGAGTTTCGATACGCAGTATTTT. Variable domain in full (rest from reference TRBV7-6 and TRBJ2-3): GAGVSQSPRYKVTKRGQDVALRCDPISGHVSLYWYRQALGQGPEFLTYFNYEAQQDKSGLPNDRFSAERPEGSISTLTIQRTEQRDSAMYRCASSYDPSFDTQYFGPGTRLTVL.